Following are 3 T cell receptor beta chains from one sample sequenced in a study of CD8+ T cells in alopecia areata. Treatment reported: oral pan-JAK inhibitor, 5-10 mg twice daily. TCR sequencing used cDNA made by reverse transcription of extracted RNA. Assay used: immunoSEQ multiplex PCR; TCRdb lists only in-frame clones, some missing. The sample consists of about 250,000 clones, 45% to 70% of them appearing once. Sequenced material: CD4+ T cells sorted from blood, taken around week 54, from a patient treated with tofacitinib. These receptor sequences come from a human donor with alopecia areata.

The chain uses TRBV30 and TRBJ1-1; D unclear. V lost 0 bases and J lost 0, with 5 bases in between. CDR3 length: 13 amino acids. Germline loops: CDR1 GTSNPN, CDR2 SVGIG (reference sequence). This CDR3 is CAWSVDVNTEAFF. DNA of the CDR3: TGTGCCTGGAGTGTAGACGTGAACACTGAAGCTTTCTTT.

This rearrangement joins TRBV29-1 to TRBJ2-7, with TRBD2 identical over 8 bases. The CDR3 is made up of 11 amino acids. The junction had 4 bases not matched to a gene; V was cut back by 3 bases and J by 9 bases. Per the germline V gene, CDR1 is SQVTM and CDR2 is ANQGSEA. In nucleotides, the CDR3 is TGCAGCGTTGAGCGGGGGGATGGGCAGTACTTC. Protein sequence: CSVERGDGQYF.

The chain has TRBV30 and TRBJ1-5, with TRBD1 as a possible D gene (5 bases). The CDR3 has 14 residues. Germline V gene lookup returns CDR1 GTSNPN and CDR2 SVGIG (reference sequence). V was pared by 0 bases and J by 5 bases, with 11 bases between. CDR3 loop: CAWSVLQGDQPQHF. The CDR3 DNA reads TGTGCCTGGAGTGTACTCCAAGGGGATCAGCCCCAGCATTTT.